A single sample is the source of the 30 T cell receptor beta chains below, sequenced in a study of shared clonotypes between healthy human individuals. Profiling relied on immunoSEQ multiplex PCR, and the TCRdb table lists in-frame clones only, not all of them. This table has 400,000 to 500,000 clones, over 60% appearing once. The source material was PBMCs. The receptors here all came from a woman aged 35 to 49 in good health. Some clones in this sample may be carry-over from other donors' samples.

This rearrangement joins TRBV4-1 to TRBJ1-2, with D uncertain. The V gene's germline CDR1 is MGHRA and CDR2 YSYEKL. V shed 0 bases and J shed 9 bases, with 17 bases lying between them. CDR3 size: 15 residues. The CDR3 DNA is TGCGCCAGCAGCCAAGAGTATGCGTGGACCGTGAGCTACACCTTC. Its protein product is CASSQEYAWTVSYTF.

The gene calls are TRBV27 and TRBJ2-7, with TRBD1 matching 9 bases. Germline assignment: CDR1 MNHEY and CDR2 SMNVEV (reference sequence). Losses at the gene ends were 5 bases for V and 2 bases for J; bases not matched to a gene: 7. CDR3 length: 15 residues. The chain's CDR3 is CASSTRQGGPYEQYF. Here the CDR3 DNA reads TGTGCCAGCAGTACCAGACAGGGGGGCCCCTACGAGCAGTACTTC.

The chain couples TRBV2 to TRBJ1-5; 8 positions match TRBD1. The CDR3 runs 14 residues. Germline lookup yields CDR1 SNHLY and CDR2 FYNNEI. Trimming took 5 bases from V and 5 from J; bases not matched to a gene: 5. CDR3 amino acids: CASSQGAQYQPQHF. The CDR3 DNA sequence: TGTGCCAGCAGTCAGGGGGCGCAGTATCAGCCCCAGCATTTT. Variable domain in full (rest from reference TRBV2 and TRBJ1-5): EPEVTQTPSHQVTQMGQEVILRCVPISNHLYFYWYRQILGQKVEFLVSFYNNEISEKSEIFDDQFSVERPDGSNFTLKIRSTKLEDSAMYFCASSQGAQYQPQHFGDGTRLSIL.

The rearrangement joins TRBV9 to TRBJ1-1; D is perhaps TRBD1 (5 bases). Deletions cut 4 bases from V and 3 bases from J, with 19 bases between. The CDR3 has 16 residues. Looked up from germline, CDR1 is SGDLS and CDR2 is YYNGEE. The CDR3 here is CASSQPLGGEDTEAFF. The CDR3 nucleotides read TGTGCCAGCAGCCAACCCTTGGGGGGAGAGGACACTGAAGCTTTCTTT.

This rearrangement joins TRBV5-4 to TRBJ1-1; D is unclear. The length of the CDR3 is 13 residues. V was shortened by 0 bases and J by 4 bases, with 7 bases between the two germline ends. CDR1 and CDR2 (germline): SGHNT, YYREEE (reference sequence). The CDR3 region is CASSLEMGTEAFF. CDR3 sequence (DNA): TGTGCCAGCAGCTTGGAGATGGGCACTGAAGCTTTCTTT.

This clone appeared a single time. The J gene is TRBJ1-5, the V gene TRBV7-2, with 9 bases lining up with TRBD1. The CDR3 runs 15 residues. Germline values: CDR1 SGHTA, CDR2 FQGNSA. The ends lost 8 bases at V and 4 bases at J; junction bases unmatched: 9. The CDR3 loop reads CASQFAGQGNQPQHF. The CDR3 coding sequence is TGTGCCAGCCAGTTCGCCGGACAGGGGAATCAGCCCCAGCATTTT.

The CDR3 spells CASSDPGLAGWRELFF. The CDR3 coding sequence is TGTGCCAGCAGTGACCCCGGACTAGCGGGATGGAGGGAGCTGTTTTTT. The chain couples TRBV6-1 to TRBJ2-2, with 12 bases that match TRBD2. V was pared by 3 bases and J by 9 bases, with 8 bases of the junction left unmatched. CDR1 MNHNS and CDR2 SASEGT come from the germline V gene. The CDR3 sequence is 16 residues long.

This clone was detected only once. A far larger clone is one base from this, pointing to a likely read error. Other DNA sequences in this sample translate to the same CDR3. J is TRBJ1-1 and V is TRBV7-9, with TRBD1 as a possible D gene (6 bases). The CDR3 spans 15 residues. Looked up from germline, CDR1 is SEHNR and CDR2 is FQNEAQ (reference sequence). Between the trimmed V and J ends, which lost 2 bases and 8 bases, there was a span of 18 bases. The chain's CDR3 is CASSLRRALGAEAFF. Here the CDR3 DNA reads TGTGCCAGCAGCTTACGGAGGGCCCTGGGGGCCGAAGCTTTCTTT.

This chain joins TRBV30 and TRBJ1-2; D not resolved. Deletions cut 4 bases from V and 4 bases from J, with 7 bases between. The CDR3 is 11 residues long. Germline loops: CDR1 GTSNPN, CDR2 SVGIG (reference sequence). CDR3 region: CAWILAYGYTF. Here the CDR3 DNA reads TGTGCCTGGATTTTAGCCTATGGCTACACCTTC. Drawing the rest from reference TRBV30 and TRBJ1-2, the complete variable domain is SQTIHQWPATLVQPVGSPLSLECTVEGTSNPNLYWYRQAAGRGLQLLFYSVGIGQISSEVPQNLSASRPQDRQFILSSKKLLLSDSGFYLCAWILAYGYTFGSGTRLTVV.

A single count supports this clone. At the DNA level, this CDR3 is encoded by other sequences in the same sample as well. The V call is TRBV2, the J call TRBJ1-5; unclear D gene. The germline V and J ends were trimmed by 6 bases and 0 bases, with 6 bases remaining between them. The CDR3 sequence is 13 residues long. Looked up from germline, CDR1 is SNHLY and CDR2 is FYNNEI. CDR3 amino acids: CASSGDSNQPQHF. CDR3 in DNA: TGTGCCAGCAGCGGAGATAGCAATCAGCCCCAGCATTTT.

The CDR3 reads CASSDRIYTDTQYF. DNA of the CDR3: TGCGCCAGCAGCGACCGAATTTACACAGATACGCAGTATTTT. The chain links TRBV5-1 to TRBJ2-3, with D unclear. In germline, CDR1 is SGHRS, CDR2 YFSETQ. Trimming removed 4 bases from V and 2 bases from J, with 11 bases in between. This CDR3 is 14 amino acids long.

This sequence joins TRBV6-1 and TRBJ1-5, with D tentatively TRBD1 (5 bases). Trimming removed 2 bases at V and 3 bases at J, with 14 bases between. This CDR3 has 16 residues. CDR1 MNHNS and CDR2 SASEGT come from the germline V gene. CDR3 residues: CASSEQWAGHNQPQHF. The DNA of the CDR3 is TGTGCCAGCAGTGAACAATGGGCAGGGCACAATCAGCCCCAGCATTTT.

The chain couples TRBV30 to TRBJ2-7; D may be TRBD2 (6 bases). Trimming shortened V by 5 bases and J by 2 bases, and 13 bases separated the two germline ends. The CDR3 consists of 13 residues. In germline, CDR1 is GTSNPN, CDR2 SVGIG (reference sequence). The CDR3 loop is CAWRLGPAYEQYF. The CDR3 bases are TGTGCCTGGCGACTAGGACCCGCCTACGAGCAGTACTTC.

This clone was observed a few times. V usage is TRBV7-9 and J usage is TRBJ1-2, with D possibly matching TRBD1 (5 bases). The CDR3 extends over 14 amino acids. Germline CDR1 SEHNR, CDR2 FQNEAQ (reference sequence). V was trimmed by 1 base and J by 4 bases, leaving 10 bases between them. CDR3: CASSLGGVSYGYTF. CDR3 DNA: TGTGCCAGCAGCTTAGGAGGGGTCTCCTATGGCTACACCTTC.

The chain recombines TRBV19 with TRBJ2-3; TRBD2 matches 8 bases. The germline gives CDR1 LNHDA, CDR2 SQIVND (reference sequence). V shed 6 bases, J shed 4 bases, and the junction held 6 bases outside the gene matches. The CDR3 runs 14 residues. The CDR3 DNA reads TGTGCCAGTAGCTTGGAGCGGGAGTCAGATACGCAGTATTTT. It yields the protein CASSLERESDTQYF.

The rearrangement links TRBV27 to TRBJ1-4; TRBD1 matches at 8 bases. Trimming at V came to 5 bases and at J to 8 bases, leaving 16 bases not matched to a gene. The CDR3 is 17 amino acids. The V gene's germline CDR1 is MNHEY and CDR2 SMNVEV (reference sequence). The CDR3 spells CASSPWTGPTTREKLFF. The DNA for the CDR3 is TGTGCCAGCAGTCCGTGGACAGGGCCCACTACAAGAGAAAAACTGTTTTTT.

As regards this clone: A much larger clone sits a single nucleotide away, making a read error possible. The conserved final phenylalanine or tryptophan is absent from the CDR3, which likely points to a read error. This chain joins TRBV4-2 and TRBJ1-2, with 7 bases lining up with TRBD1. Germline-derived CDR1 and CDR2 are LGHNA and YNFKEQ. V shed 4 bases, J shed 2 bases, and the junction held 7 bases outside the gene matches. This CDR3 comprises 15 residues. The CDR3 nucleotides read TGTGCCAGCAGCCCAAGACAGGGACCGAACTATGGCTACACCCTC. This codes for CASSPRQGPNYGYTL.

The chain employs TRBV4-2 and TRBJ2-7, with 8 bases identical to TRBD2. The J segment lost 1 base and the V segment lost 1 base, leaving 3 bases of the junction unmatched. CDR1 is LGHNA, CDR2 YNFKEQ, per germline. The CDR3 loop spans 15 amino acids. In nucleotides, the CDR3 is TGTGCCAGCAGCCAAGTTGTAGCGGGATCCTACGAGCAGTACTTC. This sequence encodes CASSQVVAGSYEQYF.

The chain recombines TRBV6-1 with TRBJ1-2; D may be TRBD1 (5 bases). The CDR3 runs 14 residues. CDR1 MNHNS and CDR2 SASEGT come from the germline V gene. The V and J ends lost 0 bases and 4 bases respectively, with 9 bases between them. In DNA, the CDR3 is TGTGCCAGCAGTGAAGCGGGGGAGGGCTATGGCTACACCTTC. This gives the protein CASSEAGEGYGYTF.

The gene calls are TRBV5-4 and TRBJ2-2; the D gene is possibly TRBD1 (5 bases). CDR3 length equals 13 residues. Trimming removed 1 base at V and 6 bases at J, with 7 bases between. Germline V gene sequence: CDR1 SGHNT, CDR2 YYREEE (reference sequence). The CDR3 spells CASSLKGSGELFF. The CDR3 DNA reads as TGTGCCAGCAGCTTGAAGGGGTCCGGGGAGCTGTTTTTT. The entire variable domain, with the rest obtained from reference TRBV5-4 and TRBJ2-2, is as follows: ETGVTQSPTHLIKTRGQQVTLRCSSQSGHNTVSWYQQALGQGPQFIFQYYREEENGRGNFPPRFSGLQFPNYSSELNVNALELDDSALYLCASSLKGSGELFFGEGSRLTVL.

The rearrangement joins TRBV29-1 to TRBJ2-7; possibly TRBD1 for D (6 bases). This CDR3 comprises 16 residues. V was trimmed by 2 bases and J by 0 bases, leaving 17 bases between them. CDR1 and CDR2 from the germline V gene are SQVTM and ANQGSEA. The CDR3 DNA reads TGCAGCGTTGAATTAGGTGGACAGAGGAGCTCCTACGAGCAGTACTTC. Translating gives CSVELGGQRSSYEQYF.

In nucleotides, the CDR3 is TGTGCCAGTAGGGACAGGGGGCGAGACACTGAAGCTTTCTTT. Its protein is CASRDRGRDTEAFF. The gene calls are TRBV19 and TRBJ1-1, with 11 bases identical to TRBD1. Germline V CDR1 and CDR2: LNHDA, SQIVND (reference sequence). Unmatched junction bases numbered 3, after V lost 6 bases and J lost 3 bases. This CDR3 contains 14 residues.

The chain uses TRBV2 and TRBJ2-5; 7 bases agree with TRBD2. Matching the DNA end better, TRBJ2-7 makes the J call doubtful. CDR3 length: 14 amino acids. Germline CDR1 reads SNHLY; CDR2 reads FYNNEI. The CDR3 here is CASRASGSSYEQYF. For the CDR3, the DNA is TGTGCCAGCAGAGCTAGCGGATCCTCCTACGAGCAGTACTTC.

The V and J genes are TRBV27 and TRBJ1-5; TRBD1 might be the D (6 bases). This CDR3 has 15 residues. V was pared by 3 bases and J by 9 bases, with 18 bases between. CDR1 MNHEY and CDR2 SMNVEV come from the germline V gene (reference sequence). In nucleotides, the CDR3 is TGTGCCAGCAGTTTTGCGGGGGGCGCCTTTGGGCCCCAGCATTTT. This encodes CASSFAGGAFGPQHF.

With respect to this clone: The identical CDR3 is also encoded by other nucleotide sequences in the sample. The chain is built from TRBV4-3 and TRBJ2-2, with 7 nucleotides matching TRBD2. The germline V gene encodes CDR1 LGHNA and CDR2 YSLEER. Losses at the gene ends were 1 base for V and 5 bases for J; bases not matched to a gene: 7. The CDR3 is made up of 16 amino acids. Here the CDR3 DNA reads TGCGCCAGCAGCCAAGGTGGGGCGGGGGATACCGGGGAGCTGTTTTTT. Translating gives CASSQGGAGDTGELFF.

The chain combines TRBV5-1 with TRBJ2-5, with TRBD1 identical over 9 bases. V shed 4 bases and J 5 bases; nucleotides not matched to a gene: 6. Germline loops: CDR1 SGHRS, CDR2 YFSETQ. CDR3 size: 14 residues. The CDR3 DNA is TGCGCCAGCAGCGAACCGGGACAGGGTGAGACCCAGTACTTC. Translating it yields CASSEPGQGETQYF.

The chain recombines TRBV5-6 with TRBJ2-5; TRBD1 matches at 9 bases. The CDR3 runs to 15 residues. V lost 4 bases, J lost 5 bases, and 9 bases stayed unmatched. Germline-derived CDR1 and CDR2 are SGHDT and YYEEEE. The CDR3 nucleotides are TGTGCCAGCAGCCCTTACAGGGGGCTTTGGGAGACCCAGTACTTC. Translation gives CASSPYRGLWETQYF.

V and J are TRBV4-3 and TRBJ1-5; 7 nucleotides agree with TRBD1. Germline V gives CDR1 LGHNA, CDR2 YSLEER. The J segment lost 1 base and the V segment lost 0 bases, leaving 6 bases of the junction unmatched. The CDR3 length is 17 residues. The DNA for the CDR3 is TGCGCCAGCAGCCAAGATTGGGGGACAGAGAGCAATCAGCCCCAGCATTTT. This sequence encodes CASSQDWGTESNQPQHF.

This clone was observed a single time. V and J are TRBV30 and TRBJ2-5, with 7 bases fitting TRBD2. CDR3 length: 13 residues. Germline V gene lookup returns CDR1 GTSNPN and CDR2 SVGIG (reference sequence). V trimming: 0 bases; J trimming: 11 bases; junction bases outside the gene matches: 9. The CDR3 DNA is TGTGCCTGGAGTGTTGGGCTAGCGGAAAAGCAGTACTTC. Translating gives CAWSVGLAEKQYF.

This chain connects TRBV18 to TRBJ2-6; D not resolved. V gave up 1 base and J gave up 0 bases, with 13 bases separating them. The germline gives CDR1 KGHSH, CDR2 LQKENI. The CDR3 contains 18 residues. The CDR3, as DNA: TGTGCCAGCTCACCACGACTGTTCGGCACCTCTGGGGCCAACGTCCTGACTTTC. Translation gives CASSPRLFGTSGANVLTF.